The present entry profiles one T cell receptor (beta chain) with its context. This clonotype was seen many times. The target of this receptor is not known. Base quality data are lacking; no much larger clone is found one base away. This entry is derived from a study of CD8 T cells in ankylosing spondylitis (dated by TCRdb to about 2017). Study-level background: The study profiled T cell receptor beta repertoires in healthy donors and ankylosing spondylitis patients to find disease-linked TCR variants. The whole study cohort included 85 to 120 healthy donors and about two dozen ankylosing spondylitis patients. Peripheral blood was sampled, and synovial fluid was additionally collected from ankylosing spondylitis patients.

Results the study describes overall, beyond this receptor: Blood from ankylosing spondylitis patients appeared to be characterized by a TCR beta motif composed of under 10 highly homologous amino acid variants. A CD8+ phenotype was shown by the disease-linked clones, which were found at relatively low frequencies in peripheral blood. Some motif variants were previously reported in synovial fluid and blood of reactive arthritis patients, suggesting common disease-initiation mechanisms. The disease-linked clones were reported to be significantly enriched in matched synovial fluid samples from ankylosing spondylitis patients.

Sequencing relied on an Illumina HiSeq 2500. Quantitative 5'-RACE with molecular barcodes was used to prepare TCR beta libraries. For the original study's pipeline: A new computational method based on a probabilistic model of VDJ rearrangement was used to identify disease-linked TCR variants. The public reads were reprocessed in TCRdb via fastp at Q25 and MiXCR, keeping in-frame beta chains. Rows matching on CDR3 protein sequence are summarized as one entry with the most common DNA and genes. In this record, the V and J calls reflect TCRdb's handling and not the investigators' own analysis. Recorded for this sample are about 320,000 distinct CDR3 sequences; approximately 10% of them occurred a single time. Roughly 9.2% of the sample lies in the top ten. V and J lose 4 bases and 5 bases, and a span of 10 bases separates them. CDR1 and CDR2 (SGHRS, YFSETQ) derive from the germline V gene. Including the terminal cysteine and phenylalanine, the CDR3 comprises 12 residues. Here the CDR3 DNA is all that survives: 36 bases in frame from base 1.

The clonotype was recovered from a female donor with ankylosing spondylitis or in good health (not recorded which). The chain employs TRBV5-1 and TRBJ2-7; the D gene cannot be resolved reliably. Input material: blood, either unsorted or a sorted T cell fraction (not recorded which). The CDR3 amino acid sequence is: CASSVDWDEQYF. The DNA reads as follows: TGCGCCAGCAGCGTAGACTGGGACGAGCAGTACTTC.